This T cell receptor (beta chain) was documented in a study of blood T cell repertoires in COVID-19 (dated by TCRdb to 2020 to 2021). With respect to the entire study: Samples from collaborators originated in the United States, Italy and Spain and spanned both the acute and convalescent phases of COVID-19. The prospective study material was composed of cDNA or gDNA derived from T cells, B-cell-depleted T cells, or PBMCs. The dataset comprised deeply sampled blood TCRbeta repertoires from subjects exposed to, actively infected with, or recovered from COVID-19. A freely available public database, intended as a resource for researchers studying the immune response to SARS-CoV-2, is where the repertoires were released. Samples were obtained from the ongoing ImmuneRACE study (first 160 participants) and from 1,200 or so subjects provided by 6 global collaborators. The sample metadata nearly always contained a de-identified subject ID, COVID-19 status, age in years and sex. Where HLA class I and class II types were available, the types were taken from metadata supplied by the sample provider, not from assay-based typing.

On the study overall, not on this receptor specifically: The quantity of clinical and demographic metadata differed by source and by participant and was supplied without curation.

The collaborating institutions used their own protocols to collect whole blood in K2EDTA tubes. For TCRbeta analysis, collaborator samples were shipped as frozen whole blood, as isolated PBMCs, or as DNA extracted from either sample type. Of note for this clone: The target of this receptor is not known. The sample holds no much larger clone one base away, and base qualities are not on file.

The germline V and J ends show losses of 1 base and 2 bases respectively, and no gene match explains 7 bases of the junction. The CDR3 has 16 amino acids, counting the end cysteine and phenylalanine. Only the CDR3 DNA stays, 48 bases, in frame from base 1. CDR1 and CDR2 were assigned from the germline V gene as SGHRS and YFSETQ. The immunoSEQ Assay, a bias-controlled multiplex PCR, was used to amplify TCRbeta CDR3 regions from genomic DNA. Regarding the original processing steps: The number of nucleated cells in each sample was estimated from the amplification of reference gene primers within the assay. To quantify the absolute abundance of each unique TCRbeta CDR3 rearrangement, sequence reads were collapsed and filtered. For each sample, productive Simpson clonality was calculated as the square root of Simpson's diversity index across productive rearrangements. TCRdb holds this immuneACCESS table with in-frame rearrangements only. Some clones are missing; in checked studies, unresolved V genes explain under half, and the rest has no known cause. V, J and clone size were drawn from that table, and D and trimming were deduced from the DNA. Across this sample there are about 210,000 clones, with approximately 78% seen only once. The biggest ten clones account for about 12% of the sample.

Recombination connected TRBV5-1 to TRBJ1-1; a stretch of 8 junction bases matches TRBD1. This clonotype was sampled from a woman aged 40 to 50 with acute or convalescent COVID-19. Sequenced input: peripheral blood. The CDR3 protein is CASSLSGTGLNTEAFF. The sequenced DNA is TGCGCCAGCAGCTTGTCCGGGACAGGACTTAACACTGAAGCTTTCTTT.